These 14 T cell receptor beta chains came from one sample sequenced in a study of control samples from healthy donors and cancer patients. TCRdb's table, derived via immunoSEQ multiplex PCR, lists solely in-frame clones and lacks some. The top ten clones hold roughly 5% of a sample with 80,000 to 85,000 clones, about 88% of them seen once. Sample: blood. These TCRs come from a woman aged 50 to 65 in good health.

The chain uses TRBV3-1 (or the pseudogene TRBV3-2) and TRBJ1-3; D gene uncertain. CDR3 length equals 13 residues. The germline gives CDR1 LGHDT, CDR2 YNNKEL (reference sequence). V was trimmed by 1 base and J by 4 bases, leaving 5 bases between them. The DNA for the CDR3 is TGTGCCAGCAGCCAAGCCAGGGGAAACACCATATATTTT. It codes for CASSQARGNTIYF.

This chain joins TRBV10-3 and TRBJ1-3, with D perhaps TRBD1 (6 bases). Germline assignment: CDR1 ENHRY and CDR2 SYGVKD. The CDR3 runs 13 residues. Trimming took off 10 bases at V and 1 base at J, with 11 bases between the two ends. The CDR3, as DNA: TGTGCCACGAGGGGGGATTCTGGAAACACCATATATTTT. Protein sequence: CATRGDSGNTIYF.

As DNA, the CDR3 is TGTGCCAGCAGCAAAAAGGAGGCGCTCACTGAAGCTTTCTTT. This translates into CASSKKEALTEAFF. The chain is built from TRBV21-1 and TRBJ1-1. TRBV21-1 is flagged as a pseudogene. The CDR3 consists of 14 residues.

The chain couples TRBV12-3 or TRBV12-4 to TRBJ2-7; 7 bases are shared with TRBD1. This CDR3 comprises 13 residues. V gave up 3 bases and J gave up 5 bases; unmatched junction bases: 4. DNA of the CDR3: TGTGCCAGCAGTTTGGGTCAGGGGGACGAGCAGTACTTC. The encoded protein is CASSLGQGDEQYF.

The gene calls are TRBV14 and TRBJ2-2; 7 bases are a match to TRBD1. The CDR3 sequence is 17 residues long. Germline V gene data show CDR1 as SGHDN and CDR2 as FVKESK. The V gene end was trimmed by 4 bases and the J gene end by 5 bases; junction bases not matched to a gene: 13. The CDR3 here is CASSLPWAGGLTGELFF. The CDR3 DNA reads as TGTGCCAGCAGCCTACCATGGGCAGGGGGTTTAACCGGGGAGCTGTTTTTT.

The genes are TRBV6-5 and TRBJ1-5, with TRBD1 identical over 8 bases. Germline CDR1 and CDR2: MNHEY and SVGAGI. J was trimmed by 4 bases and V by 6 bases; bases with no gene match: 5. The CDR3 totals 14 residues. CDR3 sequence (DNA): TGTGCCAGCAGGGGGACAGGTCTGAATCAGCCCCAGCATTTT. Its translation is CASRGTGLNQPQHF.

The chain carries TRBV24-1 and TRBJ2-3; D may be TRBD1 (6 bases). V shed 1 base and J shed 0 bases, with 10 bases lying between them. The germline CDR1 and CDR2 sequences are KGHDR and SFDVKD. This CDR3 comprises 16 residues. CDR3 nucleotides: TGTGCCACCAGTGATTTTGGGACACCTAGCACAGATACGCAGTATTTT. Encoded protein: CATSDFGTPSTDTQYF.

The chain carries TRBV20-1 and TRBJ1-2, with a weak D call TRBD1 (6 bases). CDR3 size: 11 residues. Germline V lookup: CDR1 DFQATT, CDR2 SNEGSKA (reference sequence). Trimming stripped 3 bases from V and 7 bases from J, with 9 bases between. The DNA of the CDR3 is TGCAGTGCTAGCGAGGGGGTTGGCTACACCTTC. It encodes CSASEGVGYTF.

J is TRBJ1-2 and V is TRBV5-1; D call uncertain. Trimming pared 3 bases from V and 6 bases from J, leaving 12 bases between. CDR1 SGHRS and CDR2 YFSETQ come from the germline V gene. This CDR3 contains 13 residues. The CDR3 sequence is CASSSEGGDGYTF. In nucleotides, the CDR3 is TGCGCCAGCAGCTCCGAGGGAGGTGATGGCTACACCTTC.

J is TRBJ2-3 and V is TRBV30; TRBD1 might be the D (6 bases). Deletions cut 7 bases from V and 1 base from J, with 9 bases between. CDR3 length: 12 amino acids. Germline V gives CDR1 GTSNPN, CDR2 SVGIG (reference sequence). The chain's CDR3 is CAFSGGTDTQYF. Here the CDR3 DNA reads TGTGCCTTTTCAGGGGGCACAGATACGCAGTATTTT.

The chain has TRBV4-1 and TRBJ2-7; D might be TRBD1 (5 bases). The germline V and J ends were trimmed by 1 base and 3 bases, with 13 bases remaining between them. The CDR3 has 15 amino acids. Germline CDR1 and CDR2: MGHRA and YSYEKL. CDR3 in DNA: TGCGCCAGCAGCCAAGTACAGACAGTCGTCTACGAGCAGTACTTC. Residues: CASSQVQTVVYEQYF.

The chain combines TRBV2 with TRBJ2-3; TRBD1 matches 8 bases. J lost 3 bases, V lost 4 bases, and 3 bases had no gene match. CDR1 is SNHLY, CDR2 FYNNEI, per germline. The CDR3 length is 14 residues. CDR3 nucleotide sequence: TGTGCCAGCAGTGCTAGACAGGGGACAGATACGCAGTATTTT. This encodes CASSARQGTDTQYF. The full variable domain, rest sourced from reference TRBV2 and TRBJ2-3, is EPEVTQTPSHQVTQMGQEVILRCVPISNHLYFYWYRQILGQKVEFLVSFYNNEISEKSEIFDDQFSVERPDGSNFTLKIRSTKLEDSAMYFCASSARQGTDTQYFGPGTRLTVL.

V gene TRBV29-1 combines with J gene TRBJ1-1; TRBD1 matches at 10 bases. The CDR3 sequence is 13 residues long. V was pared by 8 bases and J by 3 bases, with 6 bases of the junction left unmatched. From germline, CDR1 is SQVTM and CDR2 ANQGSEA. CDR3 loop: CSSGQGLYTEAFF. CDR3 nucleotide sequence: TGCAGCTCGGGACAGGGGTTATACACTGAAGCTTTCTTT.

The rearrangement joins TRBV30 to TRBJ1-6; D remains unclear. CDR3 size: 12 residues. V lost 5 bases to trimming and J lost 6 bases, with 8 bases between them. Germline assignment: CDR1 GTSNPN and CDR2 SVGIG (reference sequence). Here the CDR3 reads CAWGRTNSPLHF. In DNA form, the CDR3 reads TGTGCCTGGGGCAGGACTAATTCACCCCTCCACTTT.